These T cell receptor beta chains were read from a single sample in a study of shared clonotypes between healthy human individuals. Measured with immunoSEQ multiplex PCR; TCRdb has only the in-frame clones, and not every one. The table shows over a million clones, with 70% to 80% occurring only once. Input material: memory CD4+ T cells sorted from blood. These receptors were obtained from a man aged 18 to 30 in good health. Both conserved end residues are part of each CDR3. A D gene is named only where the DNA matches it firmly. Size is omitted from some rows. Given values are once, few, many or a class for expanded clones.

cdr3_length: 14
v_call: TRBV7-9
clone_size: NA
j_call: TRBJ1-6
d_call: NA
cdr3_nt: TGTGCCAGCAGAACAGGGTCTATGGGTTCACCCCTCCACTTT
cdr3_aa: CASRTGSMGSPLHF

cdr3_length: 13
v_call: TRBV7-9
clone_size: NA
j_call: TRBJ1-1
d_call: NA
cdr3_nt: TGTGCCAGCAGCCCGGACAGTCTCACTGAAGCTTTCTTT
cdr3_aa: CASSPDSLTEAFF

cdr3_length: 14
v_call: TRBV9
clone_size: NA
j_call: TRBJ2-7
d_call: NA
cdr3_nt: TGTGCCAGCAGCGTAGCGGTGGGAGGTACCGAGCAGTACTTC
cdr3_aa: CASSVAVGGTEQYF

cdr3_length: 13
v_call: TRBV30
clone_size: NA
j_call: TRBJ1-1
d_call: NA
cdr3_nt: TGTGCCTGGAGTGTTAGGTACAACACTGAAGCTTTCTTT
cdr3_aa: CAWSVRYNTEAFF

cdr3_length: 15
v_call: TRBV18
clone_size: few
j_call: TRBJ2-7
d_call: NA
cdr3_nt: TGTGCCAGCTCACCACTTACCAGGTCCTCCTACGAGCAGTACTTC
cdr3_aa: CASSPLTRSSYEQYF

cdr3_length: 17
v_call: TRBV13
clone_size: NA
j_call: TRBJ1-2
d_call: NA
cdr3_nt: TGTGCCAGCAGCTTAGGGGACCCGGGACGGATGAACTATGGCTACACCTTC
cdr3_aa: CASSLGDPGRMNYGYTF

cdr3_length: 15
v_call: TRBV9
clone_size: NA
j_call: TRBJ1-5
d_call: NA
cdr3_nt: TGTGCCAGCAGCCTAGCGGGGGGCTGGAATCAGCCCCAGCATTTT
cdr3_aa: CASSLAGGWNQPQHF

cdr3_length: 15
v_call: TRBV6-5
clone_size: NA
j_call: TRBJ1-3
d_call: NA
cdr3_nt: TGTGCCAGCAGTTACTCGTCAGCCTCTGGAAACACCATATATTTT
cdr3_aa: CASSYSSASGNTIYF

cdr3_length: 13
v_call: TRBV7-9
clone_size: NA
j_call: TRBJ1-1
d_call: NA
cdr3_nt: TGTGCCAGCAGCTTCCAGGGCCACACTGAAGCTTTCTTT
cdr3_aa: CASSFQGHTEAFF

cdr3_length: 14
v_call: TRBV9
clone_size: NA
j_call: TRBJ1-6
d_call: TRBD1
cdr3_nt: TGTGCCAGCAGTATAGGACAGGGGGAATCACCCCTCCACTTT
cdr3_aa: CASSIGQGESPLHF

cdr3_length: 13
v_call: TRBV19
clone_size: many
j_call: TRBJ2-4
d_call: TRBD2
cdr3_nt: TGTGCCAGTAGTATAGAAGGACTAGGGGTTCAGTACTTC
cdr3_aa: CASSIEGLGVQYF

cdr3_length: 17
v_call: TRBV5-1
clone_size: NA
j_call: TRBJ2-1
d_call: TRBD1
cdr3_nt: TGCGCCAGCAGTACTACCGGGACAGGGGGCTTAGACAATGAGCAGTTCTTC
cdr3_aa: CASSTTGTGGLDNEQFF

cdr3_length: 14
v_call: TRBV25-1
clone_size: once
j_call: TRBJ1-2
d_call: NA
cdr3_nt: TGTGCCAGCCGTGCGGACGGACGATACTATGGCTACACCTTC
cdr3_aa: CASRADGRYYGYTF

cdr3_length: 11
v_call: TRBV20-1
clone_size: few
j_call: TRBJ2-5
d_call: TRBD2
cdr3_nt: TGCAGTGCCGTGGGGGGGGAGACCCAGTACTTC
cdr3_aa: CSAVGGETQYF

cdr3_length: 14
v_call: TRBV18
clone_size: NA
j_call: TRBJ1-5
d_call: NA
cdr3_nt: TGTGCCAGCTCACCAGTGGGAAGCGATCAGCCCCAGCATTTT
cdr3_aa: CASSPVGSDQPQHF

cdr3_length: 15
v_call: TRBV30
clone_size: NA
j_call: TRBJ2-7
d_call: TRBD2
cdr3_nt: TGTGCCTGGAGTGCCTATAGCGGGAGGGCATCCGAGCAGTACTTC
cdr3_aa: CAWSAYSGRASEQYF

cdr3_length: 14
v_call: TRBV11-2
clone_size: NA
j_call: TRBJ2-5
d_call: NA
cdr3_nt: TGTGCCAGCAGCTTAGGAGTAGACCAAGAGACCCAGTACTTC
cdr3_aa: CASSLGVDQETQYF

cdr3_length: 14
v_call: TRBV30
clone_size: NA
j_call: TRBJ2-3
d_call: NA
cdr3_nt: TGTGCCTGGAGTACCAGACGGGGCACAGATACGCAGTATTTT
cdr3_aa: CAWSTRRGTDTQYF

cdr3_length: 16
v_call: TRBV4-3
clone_size: few
j_call: TRBJ2-3
d_call: TRBD2
cdr3_nt: TGCGCCAGCAGCCAAGAGAGGGGACTAGCGCCAGATACGCAGTATTTT
cdr3_aa: CASSQERGLAPDTQYF